This T cell receptor (beta chain) is from a study of cytomegalovirus exposure and HLA in healthy donors. About the study: Sequencing of about 179 million T cells in an earlier analysis found 120 million or so unique TCR beta sequences.

Per germline, CDR1 MNHNY and CDR2 SVGAGI (reference sequence). The CDR3 runs 14 residues. Study results and caveats: TRBV6-2, TRBV6-3 and some other V segments were excluded as indistinguishable. Information on immune exposure was restricted to one variable (CMV serostatus).

This PCR relied on a set of 60 Vbeta primers and 13 Jbeta primers. Produced via immunoSEQ multiplex PCR; TCRdb's table is partial and in-frame only. The table includes fewer than 200,000 clones, about 72% detected once. A remark on this clone: Its target is not known.

J is TRBJ2-5 and V is TRBV6-6; TRBD2 is a possible D gene (6 bases). With the DNA end fitting TRBJ2-7 better, the J assignment may be wrong. Specimen: PBMCs. The receptor's source is a human donor in good health. CDR3 nucleotides: TGTGCCAGCACTGTGACTAGTCGGACCTACGAGCAGTACTTC. Protein sequence: CASTVTSRTYEQYF.